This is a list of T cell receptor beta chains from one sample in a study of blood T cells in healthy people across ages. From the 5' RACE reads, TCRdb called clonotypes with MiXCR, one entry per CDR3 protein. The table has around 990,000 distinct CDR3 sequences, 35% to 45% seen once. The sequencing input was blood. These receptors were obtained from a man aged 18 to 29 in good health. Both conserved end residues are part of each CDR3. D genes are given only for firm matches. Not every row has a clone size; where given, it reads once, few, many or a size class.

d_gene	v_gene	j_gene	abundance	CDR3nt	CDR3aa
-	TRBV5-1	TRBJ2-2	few	TGCGCCAGCAGGGCGAACATAGGCACCGGGGAGCTGTTTTTT	CASRANIGTGELFF
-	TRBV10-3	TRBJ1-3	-	TGTGCCATCAGTGAGTCCATTACGGTGAGGGGAAACACCATATATTTT	CAISESITVRGNTIYF
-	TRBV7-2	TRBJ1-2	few	TGTGCCAGCAGCTTAGCGCGTATCTCTGGCGGCTACACCTTC	CASSLARISGGYTF
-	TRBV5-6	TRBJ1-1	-	TGTGCCAGCAGCTTGGCAGGCAGGGAGGGATTCACTGAAGCTTTCTTT	CASSLAGREGFTEAFF
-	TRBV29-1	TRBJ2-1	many	TGCAGCGTTGTGCGCAATGAGCAGTTCTTC	CSVVRNEQFF
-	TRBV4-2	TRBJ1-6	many	TGTGCCAGCAGCCAAGAGGGGACACGTAATTCACCCCTCCACTTT	CASSQEGTRNSPLHF
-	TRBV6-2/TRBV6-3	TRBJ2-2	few	TGTGCCAGCAGTTACTCTAGGGACGGGGAGCTGTTTTTT	CASSYSRDGELFF
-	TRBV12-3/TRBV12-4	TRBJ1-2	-	TGTGCCAGCAGTTGGACAGTAAATGGCTACACCTTC	CASSWTVNGYTF
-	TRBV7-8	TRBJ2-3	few	TGTGCCAGCAGCTTAGATAGTGTATTAGATACGCAGTATTTT	CASSLDSVLDTQYF
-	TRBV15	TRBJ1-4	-	TGTGCCACCAGCAGAGCCTCCATTGGACTGTTTTTT	CATSRASIGLFF
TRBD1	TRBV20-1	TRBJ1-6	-	TGCAGTGCTTCCAAGCACGGACAGGAGAAGTCACCCCTCCACTTT	CSASKHGQEKSPLHF
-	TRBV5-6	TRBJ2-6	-	TGTGCCAGCAGCGAAGCGACCTCTGGGGCCAACGTCCTGACTTTC	CASSEATSGANVLTF
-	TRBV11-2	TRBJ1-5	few	TGTGCCAGCAGCTTAGGGGGGGAAAATCAGCCCCAGCATTTT	CASSLGGENQPQHF
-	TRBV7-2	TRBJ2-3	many	TGTGCCAGCAGCTTAGAGGCAGGGGGGACAGATACGCAGTATTTT	CASSLEAGGTDTQYF
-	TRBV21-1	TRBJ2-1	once	TGTGCCAGCAGCAGGGGGCAGGGGCTTTTTAGCTCCTACAATGAGCAGTTCTTC	CASSRGQGLFSSYNEQFF
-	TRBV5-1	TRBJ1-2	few	TGCGCCAGCAGCTTCGAACGGCCACCCAACGAAATCTATGGCTACACCTTC	CASSFERPPNEIYGYTF
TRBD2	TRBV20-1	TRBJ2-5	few	TGCAGTAAACGGGGCGGGGGGCCTCAAGAGACCCAGTACTTC	CSKRGGGPQETQYF
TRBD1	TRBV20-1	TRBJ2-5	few	TGCAGTGCCCCCCCAGGGGGCCGTGAGACCCAGTACTTC	CSAPPGGRETQYF
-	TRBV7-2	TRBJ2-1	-	TGTGCCAGCAGCCGACGAGGAGCGACGGACGTTTCCCACAATGAGCAGTTCTTC	CASSRRGATDVSHNEQFF
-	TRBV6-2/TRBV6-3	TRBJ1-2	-	TGTGCCAGCACCCCGGGACGGTCCTATGGCTACACCTTC	CASTPGRSYGYTF
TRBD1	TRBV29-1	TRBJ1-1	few	TGCAGCGTTGAAGGGACAGGGGGGACTGAAGCTTTCTTT	CSVEGTGGTEAFF
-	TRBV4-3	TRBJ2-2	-	TGCGCCAGCAGACAACACGGTACCGGGGAGCTGTTTTTT	CASRQHGTGELFF
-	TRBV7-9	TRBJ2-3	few	TGTGCCAGCAGCTTAGAGGTCGCTAGCACAGATACGCAGTATTTT	CASSLEVASTDTQYF
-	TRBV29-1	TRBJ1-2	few	TGCAGCGTTGAGTCGGGCGGGAGACGGGGTGGCGGCTACACCTTC	CSVESGGRRGGGYTF
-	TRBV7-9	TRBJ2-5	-	TGTGCCAGCAGCTCATCCGTGAGGTGGCGGGGACAAGAGACCCAGTACTTC	CASSSSVRWRGQETQYF
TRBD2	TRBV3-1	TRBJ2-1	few	TGTGCCAGCAGCCCCTCAGCCGGGACTAGTACCGACAATGAGCAGTTCTTC	CASSPSAGTSTDNEQFF
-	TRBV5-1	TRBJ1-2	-	TGCGCCAGCAGCTTGGGGCAGGAGGCCTACAATAACTATGGCTACACCTTC	CASSLGQEAYNNYGYTF
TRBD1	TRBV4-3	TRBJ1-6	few	TGCGCCAGCAGCCAAGCCAGGGGGCTAGATTCACCCCTCCACTTT	CASSQARGLDSPLHF
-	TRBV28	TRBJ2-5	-	TGTGCCAGCAGCTGGGCTATCAAGCACCAAGAGACCCAGTACTTC	CASSWAIKHQETQYF
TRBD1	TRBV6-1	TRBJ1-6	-	TGTGCCAGCAGTAACAACAGGGGTTATAATTCACCCCTCCACTTT	CASSNNRGYNSPLHF
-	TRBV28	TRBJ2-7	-	TGTGCCAGCATTCCCCCGGCAGGAACTATCTCCTACAATGAGCAGTACTTC	CASIPPAGTISYNEQYF
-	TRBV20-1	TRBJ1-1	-	TGCAGTGCAACCGGTAGGAACACTGAAGCTTTCTTT	CSATGRNTEAFF
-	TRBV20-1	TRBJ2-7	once	TGCAGTGCGGACTCATCCAATGAGCAGTACTTC	CSADSSNEQYF
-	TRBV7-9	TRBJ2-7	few	TGTGCCAGCAGCTCATATAGGACTTTGGGTGCGGATGAGCAGTACTTC	CASSSYRTLGADEQYF
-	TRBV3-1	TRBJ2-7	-	TGTGCCAGCAGCCTAGGGAGCGGGGACAACAATGAGCAGTACTTC	CASSLGSGDNNEQYF
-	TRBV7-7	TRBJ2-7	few	TGTGCTAGCAGCTTAGGACCGACAGAGGCTGACGAGCAGTACTTC	CASSLGPTEADEQYF
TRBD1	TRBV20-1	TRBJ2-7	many	TGCAGTGCTGCCGAGCCTACAGGGGGCAACGAGCAGTACTTC	CSAAEPTGGNEQYF
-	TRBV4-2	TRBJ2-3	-	TGTGCCAGCAGCCGACCGGGGGCCAGCACAGATACGCAGTATTTT	CASSRPGASTDTQYF
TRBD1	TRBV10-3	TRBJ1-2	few	TGTGCCATCAGTGAGCCAACCCGACAGGGGGTGGGGTACACCTTC	CAISEPTRQGVGYTF
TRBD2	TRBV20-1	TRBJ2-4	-	TGCAGTGCTAGAGATGCTAGCGGGGGCCAAAACATTCAGTACTTC	CSARDASGGQNIQYF
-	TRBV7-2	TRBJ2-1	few	TGTGCCAGCAGCTTAAGGACACCCGACAATGAGCAGTTCTTC	CASSLRTPDNEQFF
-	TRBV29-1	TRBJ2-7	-	TGCAGCGTTGTGGTCCGAACCTACGAGCAGTACTTC	CSVVVRTYEQYF
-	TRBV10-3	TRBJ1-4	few	TGTGCCATCAGTGAGTCAATGACTAATGAAAAACTGTTTTTT	CAISESMTNEKLFF
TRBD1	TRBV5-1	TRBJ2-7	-	TGCGCCAGCAGCTCGGGACAGCCTACCTACGAGCAGTACTTC	CASSSGQPTYEQYF
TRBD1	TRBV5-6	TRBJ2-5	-	TGTGCCAGCAGCTTGATCACGGGACAGGGGACCGTAGAGACCCAGTACTTC	CASSLITGQGTVETQYF
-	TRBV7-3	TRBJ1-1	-	TGTGCCAGCAGCCCCGGCAGGGGTAACACTGAAGCTTTCTTT	CASSPGRGNTEAFF
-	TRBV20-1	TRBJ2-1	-	TGCAGTGCGAATGATGTGGATCGGGAGACCCAGTTCTTC	CSANDVDRETQFF